These 7 T cell receptor beta chains were sequenced from one sample in a study of blood T cell repertoires in COVID-19. Sequenced by immunoSEQ multiplex PCR; TCRdb stores in-frame clones only, minus some. The repertoire holds 150,000 or so clones, 85% to 95% seen once, with over 3.5% in the top ten. Source material: peripheral blood. All receptors derive from a woman between 50 and 59 years old with acute or convalescent COVID-19.

The chain uses TRBV7-6 and TRBJ2-7; no definite D call. Germline V gene lookup returns CDR1 SGHVS and CDR2 FNYEAQ. V dropped 2 bases and J dropped 0 bases, with 8 bases sitting between them. The CDR3 runs 14 residues. CDR3 sequence reads: CASSLTRSSYEQYF. In DNA, the CDR3 is TGTGCCAGCAGCTTAACCAGGTCCTCCTACGAGCAGTACTTC.

This chain uses TRBV6-5 with TRBJ2-7; D perhaps matches TRBD2 (6 bases). Germline V CDR1 and CDR2: MNHEY, SVGAGI. V gave up 4 bases and J gave up 0 bases, with 13 bases separating them. There are 15 residues in the CDR3. CDR3 DNA sequence: TGTGCCAGCAGTTCCCCCGGGACTGGCTCCTACGAGCAGTACTTC. This gives the protein CASSSPGTGSYEQYF.

The genes are TRBV9 and TRBJ2-5; 8 bases line up with TRBD1. This CDR3 has 14 residues. V was clipped by 0 bases and J by 5 bases; unmatched bases: 3. Germline V gene lookup returns CDR1 SGDLS and CDR2 YYNGEE. In DNA, the CDR3 is TGTGCCAGCAGCGTAGGAGGGGACAGGGAGACCCAGTACTTC. Translating it yields CASSVGGDRETQYF.

The chain employs TRBV7-3 and TRBJ2-1; 8 bases match TRBD2. CDR3 length equals 17 residues. The V segment lost 4 bases and the J segment 0 bases; nucleotides outside the gene matches: 8. The germline V gene encodes CDR1 SGHTA and CDR2 FQGTGA. In DNA, the CDR3 is TGTGCCAGCAGCTCGGGACTAGTCAGGAGCTCCTACAATGAGCAGTTCTTC. It encodes CASSSGLVRSSYNEQFF. Variable domain in full (rest from reference TRBV7-3 and TRBJ2-1): GAGVSQTPSNKVTEKGKYVELRCDPISGHTALYWYRQSLGQGPEFLIYFQGTGAADDSGLPNDRFFAVRPEGSVSTLKIQRTERGDSAVYLCASSSGLVRSSYNEQFFGPGTRLTVL.

This clone was counted once. The gene calls are TRBV2 and TRBJ2-7, with TRBD2 identical over 7 bases. Germline V gene lookup returns CDR1 SNHLY and CDR2 FYNNEI. The CDR3 consists of 14 residues. V lost 7 bases and J lost 6; bases outside the gene matches: 12. CDR3 nucleotides: TGTGCCAGCATGGCTAGCGGTGGATGGAGCGAGCAGTACTTC. Translated: CASMASGGWSEQYF.

This CDR3 is CASSRDYADTQYF. The CDR3 DNA reads as TGTGCCAGCAGCCGGGACTATGCAGATACGCAGTATTTT. This sequence joins TRBV7-3 and TRBJ2-3, with 7 bases aligning to TRBD2. CDR3 size: 13 residues. Losses at the gene ends were 5 bases for V and 4 bases for J; bases not matched to a gene: 3. Germline loops: CDR1 SGHTA, CDR2 FQGTGA.

V is TRBV5-1 and J is TRBJ1-2; 12 nucleotides agree with TRBD1. The germline V gene encodes CDR1 SGHRS and CDR2 YFSETQ. J lost 4 bases, V lost 0 bases, and 7 bases had no gene match. This CDR3 has 17 residues. The CDR3 region is CASSLEGQGASIYGYTF. CDR3 coding DNA: TGCGCCAGCAGCTTGGAGGGACAGGGGGCGAGTATCTATGGCTACACCTTC.